A single sample is the source of the 29 T cell receptor beta chains below, sequenced in a study of T cells in women clearing cervical HPV infection. Measured with immunoSEQ multiplex PCR; TCRdb has only the in-frame clones, and not every one. This sample's table has around 39,000 clones. The sample taken for sequencing was blood buffy coat. These receptors came from a woman between 18 and 69 years old with a cervical HPV16 infection that either progressed to CIN3+ or cleared (not recorded which).

Note on this clone: The CDR3 goes on 3 residues after the read ends, and that part is filled in from the germline J gene. This sequence joins TRBV29-1 and TRBJ1-2; no definite D call. The germline V gene has CDR1 SQVTM and CDR2 ANQGSEA. There are 12 residues in the CDR3. V was cut by 6 bases and J by 6 bases, with 14 bases left in between. The CDR3 DNA, read in part, is TGCAGCGTCCCAGGAGGATGGAATGGC. It codes for CSVPGGWNG. Given in full, the CDR3 is CSVPGGWNGYTF.

Turning to this clone: The CDR3 end is not reached by the read, which stops 3 residues before it; the germline J gene fills it in. The chain recombines TRBV10-1 with TRBJ2-1, with TRBD1 matching 7 bases. Per germline, CDR1 WNHNN and CDR2 SYGVQD (reference sequence). The trim removed 3 bases at V and 6 bases at J, leaving 8 bases unmatched. CDR3 length equals 15 residues. The CDR3 here is CASSERDRDFNEQFF. Partial CDR3 DNA: TGCGCCAGCAGTGAACGTGACAGGGATTTCAATGAG.

Concerning this clone: The read comes to an end 3 residues before the CDR3 does, leaving the germline J gene to fill in the end. This sequence joins TRBV28 and TRBJ1-4; a weak D match, TRBD1 (5 bases). The CDR3 contains 15 residues. V lost 2 bases, J lost 7 bases, and 14 bases lay in between. The germline gives CDR1 MDHEN, CDR2 SYDVKM. CDR3 residues: CASSLGRGEAEKLFF. The covered CDR3 bases are TGTGCCAGCAGTTTAGGACGAGGGGAAGCTGAAAAA.

Regarding this clone: The CDR3 end lies 3 residues beyond the end of the read and is filled in from the germline J gene. The chain couples TRBV6-4 to TRBJ2-1; 8 positions agree with TRBD2. In germline, CDR1 is MRHNA, CDR2 SNTAGT. With V trimmed by 0 bases and J by 7 bases, 8 bases remained unmatched. The CDR3 has 16 residues. CDR3 amino acids: CASSDSGGLGSNEQFF. CDR3 DNA (partial): TGTGCCAGCAGTGACTCAGGGGGACTAGGATCAAATGAG.

A remark on this clone: The CDR3 end falls 3 residues outside the read, so it is completed with the germline J gene. V is TRBV12-5 and J is TRBJ1-5; TRBD1 might be the D (6 bases). Germline CDR1 is LGHNT and CDR2 is FRNRAP. The V gene lost 6 bases and the J gene lost 5 bases, with 17 bases spanning the gap. The CDR3 spans 15 residues. CDR3 sequence reads: CASGPRDTAYQPQHF. The CDR3 bases that were read are TGTGCTAGTGGCCCCCGGGACACAGCCTATCAGCCC.

As concerns this clone: The CDR3 extends 3 residues past the end of the read, so its final part is completed from the germline J gene. V usage is TRBV5-4 and J usage is TRBJ1-5; D perhaps matches TRBD1 (5 bases). The CDR3 consists of 15 residues. Germline V gene lookup returns CDR1 SGHNT and CDR2 YYREEE (reference sequence). V was cut by 2 bases and J by 7 bases, with 16 bases left in between. CDR3 amino acids: CASSFGLPGIQPQHF. The sequenced CDR3 bases are TGTGCCAGCAGCTTCGGTCTGCCAGGGATCCAGCCC. The variable domain in full, with the rest retrieved from reference TRBV5-4 and TRBJ1-5, is ETGVTQSPTHLIKTRGQQVTLRCSSQSGHNTVSWYQQALGQGPQFIFQYYREEENGRGNFPPRFSGLQFPNYSSELNVNALELDDSALYLCASSFGLPGIQPQHFGDGTRLSIL.

With regard to this clone: The CDR3 goes on 3 residues after the read ends, and that part is filled in from the germline J gene. The chain uses TRBV11-2 and TRBJ2-1, with 11 bases lining up with TRBD2. The CDR3 runs to 15 residues. Unmatched junction bases numbered 6, after V lost 4 bases and J lost 7 bases. CDR1 and CDR2 from the germline V gene are SGHAT and FQNNGV. The CDR3 loop reads CASSSTSGNINEQFF. The CDR3 bases that were read are TGTGCCAGCAGCTCGACTAGCGGGAATATAAATGAG. The variable domain in full, with the rest retrieved from reference TRBV11-2 and TRBJ2-1, is EAGVAQSPRYKIIEKRQSVAFWCNPISGHATLYWYQQILGQGPKLLIQFQNNGVVDDSQLPKDRFSAERLKGVDSTLKIQPAKLEDSAVYLCASSSTSGNINEQFFGPGTRLTVL.

To note about this clone: The read comes to an end 3 residues before the CDR3 does, leaving the germline J gene to fill in the end. The chain couples TRBV28 to TRBJ1-1, with TRBD1 identical over 7 bases. The germline gives CDR1 MDHEN, CDR2 SYDVKM. The V gene end was trimmed by 4 bases and the J gene end by 3 bases; junction bases not matched to a gene: 2. The CDR3 totals 13 residues. CDR3 DNA, as far as it was read: TGTGCCAGCAGTTCAGGGGGATACACTGAA. Its protein product is CASSSGGYTE. The whole CDR3 protein reads CASSSGGYTEAFF. Filled out from reference TRBV28 and TRBJ1-1, the complete variable domain reads DVKVTQSSRYLVKRTGEKVFLECVQDMDHENMFWYRQDPGLGLRLIYFSYDVKMKEKGDIPEGYSVSREKKERFSLILESASTNQTSMYLCASSSGGYTEAFFGQGTRLTVV.

About this clone: The read finishes 3 residues shy of the CDR3 end, and the germline J gene is used to complete it. V and J are TRBV7-6 and TRBJ2-5; D may be TRBD2 (5 bases). The CDR3 is 18 amino acids. The germline V gene has CDR1 SGHVS and CDR2 FNYEAQ. V lost 1 base and J 6 bases, leaving 24 bases between the germline ends. The sequenced part of the CDR3 DNA is TGTGCCAGCAGCTTAGTCCTTGTAGGTAGCGAAGGTCAACAGACC. Residues: CASSLVLVGSEGQQT. The whole CDR3 protein is CASSLVLVGSEGQQTQYF.

The CDR3: CASSIRTSGTGELFF. The sequenced part of the CDR3 DNA is TGTGCCAGTAGTATACGGACTAGCGGGACCGGGGAG. This sequence joins TRBV19 and TRBJ2-2, with 11 bases identical to TRBD2. The missing CDR3 end, 3 residues past where the read stops, is filled in from the germline J gene. This CDR3 region has 15 residues. The ends lost 2 bases at V and 5 bases at J; junction bases unmatched: 1. Germline values: CDR1 LNHDA, CDR2 SQIVND (reference sequence).

In regard to this clone: The read is 3 residues too short to cover the CDR3 end, so that end is filled in from the germline J gene. The gene calls are TRBV6-2 or TRBV6-3 and TRBJ2-5, with a weak D call TRBD2 (5 bases). V was trimmed by 0 bases and J by 5 bases, leaving 7 bases between them. Germline lookup yields CDR1 MNHEY and CDR2 SVGEGT. The CDR3 runs to 13 residues. The CDR3 region is CASSYSRVETQYF. The CDR3 bases that were read are TGTGCCAGCAGTTACTCGAGGGTGGAGACC.

This clone is called medium-sized based on its frequency. The sequenced fragment ends 3 residues before the CDR3 boundary, so the rest is inferred from the germline J gene. This chain links TRBV20-1 with TRBJ2-5, with D possibly being TRBD2 (6 bases). The V end was cut by 0 bases, the J end by 2 bases, with 13 bases between. Germline values: CDR1 DFQATT, CDR2 SNEGSKA (reference sequence). The CDR3 consists of 15 residues. CDR3 protein: CSARDIAGMQETQYF. The DNA read from the CDR3 is TGCAGTGCTAGAGATATTGCGGGGATGCAAGAGACC.

A remark on this clone: The read terminates 3 residues ahead of where the CDR3 ends, so the germline J gene completes it. The V call is TRBV2, the J call TRBJ1-5; D is possibly TRBD1 (6 bases). Trimming cost V 7 bases and J 2 bases, with 15 bases left between them. The CDR3 runs to 15 residues. Germline CDR1 reads SNHLY; CDR2 reads FYNNEI. CDR3 bases read: TGTGCCAGCAAAGTGAATTCAGGGGGCAATCAGCCC. Amino acids: CASKVNSGGNQP. In full, the CDR3 is CASKVNSGGNQPQHF.

About this clone itself: The read falls 3 residues short of the CDR3 end, and the missing part is taken from the germline J gene. The gene calls are TRBV19 and TRBJ2-1; 11 positions match TRBD1. This CDR3 region has 17 residues. Germline-derived CDR1 and CDR2 are LNHDA and SQIVND (reference sequence). With 1 base clipped from V and 7 bases from J, the junction kept 9 bases outside the gene matches. CDR3 bases read: TGTGCCAGTAGTATAGGTGGGACAGGGGGAGGGTTAAATGAG. Translating it yields CASSIGGTGGGLNE. From start to end, the CDR3 is CASSIGGTGGGLNEQFF. Using reference TRBV19 and TRBJ2-1 for the parts outside the CDR3, the full variable domain is DGGITQSPKYLFRKEGQNVTLSCEQNLNHDAMYWYRQDPGQGLRLIYYSQIVNDFQKGDIAEGYSVSREKKESFPLTVTSAQKNPTAFYLCASSIGGTGGGLNEQFFGPGTRLTVL.

As concerns this clone: Coverage ceases 3 residues before the CDR3 finishes, and the germline J gene fills in the end. This chain joins TRBV7-9 and TRBJ2-7; maybe TRBD1 (8 bases). The CDR3 covers 15 residues. V lost 1 base and J 3 bases, leaving 13 bases between the germline ends. The V gene's germline CDR1 is SEHNR and CDR2 FQNEAQ (reference sequence). This chain's CDR3 is CASSLDRGGYYEQYF. CDR3 DNA (partial): TGTGCCAGCAGCTTAGACAGGGGGGGATACTACGAG.

Worth noting for this clone: The read ends 3 residues early relative to the CDR3; the germline J gene fills the gap. The chain recombines TRBV30 with TRBJ2-4; TRBD1 or TRBD2 may be the D gene (5 bases each). Germline V lookup: CDR1 GTSNPN, CDR2 SVGIG (reference sequence). The CDR3 totals 13 residues. CDR3 DNA, as far as it was read: TGTGCTTGGGACGGGGAAGCCAAAAACATT. Translated: CAWDGEAKNI. The complete CDR3 protein is CAWDGEAKNIQYF.

Concerning this clone itself: Read sequence stops 3 residues before the CDR3 end, and the germline J gene provides the missing end. The rearrangement links TRBV30 to TRBJ2-2; possibly TRBD1 for D (6 bases). Trimming shortened V by 4 bases and J by 0 bases, and 9 bases separated the two germline ends. The CDR3 length is 14 residues. Germline lookup yields CDR1 GTSNPN and CDR2 SVGIG (reference sequence). Partial CDR3 DNA: TGTGCCTGGACCGGACAGTCGAACACCGGGGAG. Translating it yields CAWTGQSNTGE. The whole CDR3 reads CAWTGQSNTGELFF.

With respect to this clone: From the germline J gene comes the end of the CDR3, since the read stops 3 residues before it. The rearrangement links TRBV5-5 to TRBJ2-7, with D possibly called TRBD1 or TRBD2 (5 bases each). The CDR3 totals 13 residues. Germline CDR1 and CDR2: SGHKS and YYEKEE (reference sequence). V was shortened by 1 base and J by 2 bases, with 7 bases between the two germline ends. CDR3 protein: CASSLRGAYEQYF. The sequenced part of the CDR3 DNA is TGTGCCAGCAGCTTGAGGGGAGCCTACGAG.

Concerning this clone: From the germline J gene comes the end of the CDR3, since the read stops 3 residues before it. The V call is TRBV7-9, the J call TRBJ2-3, with D perhaps TRBD1 (5 bases). Germline V CDR1 and CDR2: SEHNR, FQNEAQ (reference sequence). CDR3 size: 14 residues. The sequenced CDR3 bases are TGTGCCAGCAGCTTAGTGGGCAGGGATCAGCCG. Translated, it gives CASSLVGRDQP. The CDR3 reads in full as CASSLVGRDQPQYF.

Points on this clone: The read gets to within 3 residues of the CDR3 end, and the germline J gene fills in the rest. The V gene is TRBV5-1, the J gene TRBJ2-7, with a possible D match to TRBD1 (6 bases). Per the germline V gene, CDR1 is SGHRS and CDR2 is YFSETQ. CDR3 length: 14 residues. Trimming cost V 3 bases and J 3 bases, with 13 bases left between them. CDR3: CASSWAGDYYEQYF. The DNA read from the CDR3 is TGCGCCAGCAGCTGGGCAGGGGATTACTACGAG. Looking up the rest from reference TRBV5-1 and TRBJ2-7 gives the full variable domain: KAGVTQTPRYLIKTRGQQVTLSCSPISGHRSVSWYQQTPGQGLQFLFEYFSETQRNKGNFPGRFSGRQFSNSRSEMNVSTLELGDSALYLCASSWAGDYYEQYFGPGTRLTVT.

For this clone: Read sequence stops 3 residues before the CDR3 end, and the germline J gene provides the missing end. The chain carries TRBV19 and TRBJ2-3; 11 bases map to TRBD2. Germline-derived CDR1 and CDR2 are LNHDA and SQIVND (reference sequence). This CDR3 comprises 17 residues. CDR3 DNA (partial): TGTGCCAGTAGTATAGTAGGTAGCGGGGGGGTACAAGAGACG. This translates into CASSIVGSGGVQET. Given in full, the CDR3 is CASSIVGSGGVQETQYF. The variable domain in full, with the rest retrieved from reference TRBV19 and TRBJ2-3, is DGGITQSPKYLFRKEGQNVTLSCEQNLNHDAMYWYRQDPGQGLRLIYYSQIVNDFQKGDIAEGYSVSREKKESFPLTVTSAQKNPTAFYLCASSIVGSGGVQETQYFGPGTRLTVL.

Note on this clone: The read terminates 3 residues ahead of where the CDR3 ends, so the germline J gene completes it. V and J are TRBV5-1 and TRBJ2-1, with D possibly being TRBD2 (7 bases). The germline V gene encodes CDR1 SGHRS and CDR2 YFSETQ. There are 14 residues in the CDR3. Trimming took off 2 bases at V and 8 bases at J, with 14 bases between the two ends. The CDR3 DNA, read in part, is TGCGCCAGCAGCTTACTAGAGGGGGGGTATGAG. Residues: CASSLLEGGYE. The entire CDR3 sequence reads CASSLLEGGYEQFF.

As for this clone: The CDR3 end is not reached by the read, which stops 3 residues before it; the germline J gene fills it in. This chain uses TRBV7-9 with TRBJ2-1; D is possibly TRBD2 (6 bases). The CDR3 has 12 residues. Trimming removed 7 bases at V and 9 bases at J, with 13 bases between. In germline, CDR1 is SEHNR, CDR2 FQNEAQ (reference sequence). The sequenced CDR3 bases are TGTGCCAGCAACGGGAGAGCGGGTGAG. Translated: CASNGRAGE. The whole CDR3 is CASNGRAGEQFF.

To note about this clone: The read is 3 residues too short to cover the CDR3 end, so that end is filled in from the germline J gene. The rearrangement links TRBV29-1 to TRBJ1-1; weak D call: TRBD1 (5 bases). The length of the CDR3 is 13 residues. Trimming removed 8 bases from V and 6 bases from J, with 19 bases in between. Germline loops: CDR1 SQVTM, CDR2 ANQGSEA. The part of the CDR3 DNA that was read is TGCAGCTTCGTTGACGGGGGGACGCCTGAA. Translation gives CSFVDGGTPE. The CDR3 in its entirety is CSFVDGGTPEAFF.

With respect to this clone: The read halts 3 residues ahead of the CDR3 end, with the missing end drawn from the germline J gene. This chain uses TRBV5-6 with TRBJ2-5; 11 bases match TRBD1. Unmatched junction bases numbered 8, after V lost 5 bases and J lost 5 bases. The germline CDR1 and CDR2 sequences are SGHDT and YYEEEE. The CDR3 consists of 15 residues. The CDR3: CASRSRDRGGETQYF. The DNA read from the CDR3 is TGTGCCAGCAGATCCCGGGACAGGGGGGGGGAGACC.

With regard to this clone: The read terminates 3 residues before the CDR3 end, so the remaining end is supplied by the germline J gene. The J gene is TRBJ2-5, the V gene TRBV19, with 8 bases that match TRBD1. In germline, CDR1 is LNHDA, CDR2 SQIVND (reference sequence). The J segment lost 4 bases and the V segment lost 5 bases, leaving 9 bases of the junction unmatched. The CDR3 spans 15 residues. This CDR3 reads CASSPTTGVGETQYF. The sequenced CDR3 bases are TGTGCCAGTAGTCCAACGACAGGGGTTGGAGAGACC.

Comment on this clone: The read stops 3 residues short of the end of the CDR3; the missing end is completed from the germline J gene. V is TRBV28 and J is TRBJ2-2; 8 positions match TRBD1. After removal of 5 bases from V and 5 bases from J, the junction contained 10 bases not matched to a gene. Germline V gene data show CDR1 as MDHEN and CDR2 as SYDVKM. This CDR3 has 16 amino acids. CDR3 bases read: TGTGCCAGCAGTCCCCCCCAGGGGGCAGGTACCGGGGAG. Translated: CASSPPQGAGTGE. The full CDR3 protein is CASSPPQGAGTGELFF.

A remark on this clone: The read ends 3 residues early relative to the CDR3; the germline J gene fills the gap. V usage is TRBV2 and J usage is TRBJ2-7, with D maybe TRBD2 (6 bases). Germline V gene data show CDR1 as SNHLY and CDR2 as FYNNEI. This CDR3 contains 16 residues. Deletions cut 6 bases from V and 4 bases from J, with 22 bases between. The CDR3 is CASSPTGERIVYEQYF. The part of the CDR3 DNA that was read is TGTGCCAGCAGCCCGACGGGGGAACGGATAGTTTACGAG.

This CDR3 reads CASSLPHNSPLHF. The sequenced CDR3 bases are TGTGCCAGCAGTTTACCTCATAATTCACCC. The rearrangement uses TRBV27 and TRBJ1-6; D is uncertain. The read comes to an end 3 residues before the CDR3 does, leaving the germline J gene to fill in the end. The V gene's germline CDR1 is MNHEY and CDR2 SMNVEV (reference sequence). CDR3 length: 13 amino acids. V lost 2 bases and J lost 5, with 4 bases in between.